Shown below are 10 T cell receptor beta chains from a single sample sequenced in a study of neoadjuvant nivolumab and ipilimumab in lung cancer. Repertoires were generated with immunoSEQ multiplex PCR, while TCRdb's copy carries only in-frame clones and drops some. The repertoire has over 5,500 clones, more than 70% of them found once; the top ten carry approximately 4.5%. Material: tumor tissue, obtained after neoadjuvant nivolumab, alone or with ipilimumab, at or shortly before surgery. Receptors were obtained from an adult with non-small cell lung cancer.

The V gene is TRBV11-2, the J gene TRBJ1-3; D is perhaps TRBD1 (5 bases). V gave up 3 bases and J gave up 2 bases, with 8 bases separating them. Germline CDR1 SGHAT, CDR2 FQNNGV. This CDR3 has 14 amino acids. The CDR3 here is CASSFQGTGNTIYF. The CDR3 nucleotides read TGTGCCAGCAGCTTTCAGGGAACTGGAAACACCATATATTTT.

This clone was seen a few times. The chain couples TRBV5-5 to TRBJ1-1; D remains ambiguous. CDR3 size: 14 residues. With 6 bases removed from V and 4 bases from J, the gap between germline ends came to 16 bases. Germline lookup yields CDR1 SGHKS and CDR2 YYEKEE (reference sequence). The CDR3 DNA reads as TGTGCCAGCACCGCAGAACACTCACTCACTGAAGCTTTCTTT. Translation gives CASTAEHSLTEAFF.

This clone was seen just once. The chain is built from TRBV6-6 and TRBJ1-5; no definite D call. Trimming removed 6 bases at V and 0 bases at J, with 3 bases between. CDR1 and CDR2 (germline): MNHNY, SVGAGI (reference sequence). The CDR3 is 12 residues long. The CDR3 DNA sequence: TGTGCCAGCAGGGTTAGCAATCAGCCCCAGCATTTT. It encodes CASRVSNQPQHF.

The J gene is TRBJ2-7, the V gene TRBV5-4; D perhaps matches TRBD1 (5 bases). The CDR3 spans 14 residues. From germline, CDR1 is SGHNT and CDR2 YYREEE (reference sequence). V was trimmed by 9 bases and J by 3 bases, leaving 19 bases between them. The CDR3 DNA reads TGTGCCACTTCAAGGGGCAGCGCGCGCTACGAGCAGTACTTC. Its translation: CATSRGSARYEQYF.

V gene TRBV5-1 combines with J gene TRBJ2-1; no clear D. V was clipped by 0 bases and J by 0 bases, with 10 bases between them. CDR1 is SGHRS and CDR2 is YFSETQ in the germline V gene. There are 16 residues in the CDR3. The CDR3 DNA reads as TGCGCCAGCAGCTTGGGGACGGTGAGCTCCTACAATGAGCAGTTCTTC. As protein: CASSLGTVSSYNEQFF.

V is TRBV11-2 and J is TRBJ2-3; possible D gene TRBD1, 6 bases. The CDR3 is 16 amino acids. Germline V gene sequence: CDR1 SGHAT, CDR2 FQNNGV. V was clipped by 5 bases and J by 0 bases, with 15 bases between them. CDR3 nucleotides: TGTGCCAGCAGCCTCTTCGAGGGGGTTAGCACAGATACGCAGTATTTT. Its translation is CASSLFEGVSTDTQYF.

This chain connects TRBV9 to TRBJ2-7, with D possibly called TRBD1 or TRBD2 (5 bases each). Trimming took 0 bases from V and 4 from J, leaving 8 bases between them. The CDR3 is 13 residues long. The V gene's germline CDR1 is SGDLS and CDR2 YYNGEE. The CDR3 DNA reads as TGTGCCAGCAGCGTAGGGGGACGGTACGAGCAGTACTTC. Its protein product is CASSVGGRYEQYF.

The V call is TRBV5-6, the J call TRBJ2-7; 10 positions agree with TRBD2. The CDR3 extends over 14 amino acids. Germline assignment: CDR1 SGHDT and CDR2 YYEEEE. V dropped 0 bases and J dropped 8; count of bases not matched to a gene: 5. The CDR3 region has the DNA TGTGCCAGCAGCTTGGTTGCTAGCGGGAGTAAGCAGTACTTC. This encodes CASSLVASGSKQYF. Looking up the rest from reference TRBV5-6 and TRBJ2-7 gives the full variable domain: DAGVTQSPTHLIKTRGQQVTLRCSPKSGHDTVSWYQQALGQGPQFIFQYYEEEERQRGNFPDRFSGHQFPNYSSELNVNALLLGDSALYLCASSLVASGSKQYFGPGTRLTVT.

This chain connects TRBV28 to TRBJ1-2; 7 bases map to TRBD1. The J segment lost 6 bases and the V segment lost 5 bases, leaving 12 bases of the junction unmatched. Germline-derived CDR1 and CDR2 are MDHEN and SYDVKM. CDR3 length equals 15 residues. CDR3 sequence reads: CASSPRDSLTHGYTF. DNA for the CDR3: TGTGCCAGCAGTCCCCGGGACAGCCTAACTCATGGCTACACCTTC.

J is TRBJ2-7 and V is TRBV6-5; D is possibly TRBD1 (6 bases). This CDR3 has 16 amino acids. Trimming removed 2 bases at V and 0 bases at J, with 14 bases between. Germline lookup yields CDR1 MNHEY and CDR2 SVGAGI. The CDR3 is CASSYRGHVGSYEQYF. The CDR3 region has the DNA TGTGCCAGCAGTTACCGGGGACATGTCGGCTCCTACGAGCAGTACTTC.